The 30 T cell receptor beta chains below all came from one sample that was sequenced in a study of identical twins. MiXCR, applied by TCRdb to the 5' RACE reads, yields one record per CDR3 protein. The top ten hold about 0.3% of the sample, which has 1.5 million to 2 million distinct CDR3 sequences, more than 30% seen once. The sample was cord blood. The receptors were sampled from a newborn girl in good health.

This clonotype was detected a few times. The rearrangement links TRBV5-1 to TRBJ1-2; D may be TRBD1 (6 bases). CDR3 length: 12 residues. Germline lookup yields CDR1 SGHRS and CDR2 YFSETQ. Trimming pared 4 bases from V and 6 bases from J, leaving 10 bases between. CDR3 nucleotides: TGCGCCAGCAGCCCCCGGGACAATGGCTACACCTTC. Translating it yields CASSPRDNGYTF.

The genes are TRBV5-4 and TRBJ1-1, with D unclear. This CDR3 has 15 residues. Germline CDR1 is SGHNT and CDR2 is YYREEE (reference sequence). Trimming pared 4 bases from V and 0 bases from J, leaving 13 bases between. CDR3 nucleotide sequence: TGTGCCAGCAGCGCCGGAAACCACATGAACACTGAAGCTTTCTTT. It encodes CASSAGNHMNTEAFF.

This clonotype was detected only once. The rearrangement uses TRBV20-1 and TRBJ2-2, with D uncertain. V lost 6 bases and J lost 4, with 15 bases in between. CDR1 is DFQATT and CDR2 is SNEGSKA in the germline V gene (reference sequence). The CDR3 runs 14 residues. This CDR3 is CSALPIDRTGELFF. CDR3 bases: TGCAGTGCCCTCCCCATCGACCGCACCGGGGAGCTGTTTTTT.

The chain is built from TRBV27 and TRBJ1-2; D is perhaps TRBD1 (6 bases). The germline V gene encodes CDR1 MNHEY and CDR2 SMNVEV (reference sequence). V was pared by 2 bases and J by 7 bases, with 11 bases between. CDR3 length: 13 amino acids. This chain's CDR3 is CASSLIQGGGYTF. CDR3 nucleotides: TGTGCCAGCAGTTTAATACAGGGTGGTGGCTACACCTTC.

This clonotype has more than one count but fewer than ten. The V call is TRBV25-1, the J call TRBJ1-6; D uncertain. Germline values: CDR1 MGHDK, CDR2 SYGVNS. The V end was cut by 3 bases, the J end by 8 bases, with 8 bases between. The CDR3 totals 13 residues. CDR3 sequence: CASSEFAHSPLHF. CDR3 DNA: TGTGCCAGCAGTGAGTTCGCTCATTCACCCCTCCACTTT.

This clonotype was counted ten times or more. The V gene is TRBV3-1, the J gene TRBJ2-1; 8 nucleotides match TRBD1. This CDR3 is built from 15 residues. V dropped 3 bases and J dropped 4; count of bases not matched to a gene: 5. CDR1 and CDR2 from the germline V gene are LGHDT and YNNKEL (reference sequence). The CDR3 coding sequence is TGTGCCAGCAGCCAGCCGGGACAGGCTTACAATGAGCAGTTCTTC. It is translated as CASSQPGQAYNEQFF.

The sample holds a few counts of this clonotype. This rearrangement joins TRBV28 to TRBJ2-5; D unclear. In germline, CDR1 is MDHEN, CDR2 SYDVKM. This CDR3 comprises 13 residues. V shed 2 bases and J shed 9 bases, with 13 bases lying between them. CDR3 in DNA: TGTGCCAGCAGTTTACCGGACCGCCGGGCCCAGTACTTC. Protein product: CASSLPDRRAQYF.

The gene calls are TRBV14 and TRBJ2-3, with D hard to call. CDR1 is SGHDN and CDR2 is FVKESK in the germline V gene. CDR3 length: 14 amino acids. Trimming stripped 4 bases from V and 5 bases from J, with 13 bases between. The CDR3 spells CASSPVKSRDTQYF. CDR3 sequence (DNA): TGTGCCAGCAGCCCCGTTAAGTCGAGAGATACGCAGTATTTT.

The V call is TRBV2, the J call TRBJ1-1, with TRBD1 matching over 12 bases. The CDR3 has 14 residues. Trimming took 6 bases from V and 11 from J; bases not matched to a gene: 10. Germline CDR1 reads SNHLY; CDR2 reads FYNNEI. DNA for the CDR3: TGTGCCAGCAGGGGACAGGGGGCCGCGGGGGCGGCTTTCTTT. Its protein product is CASRGQGAAGAAFF.

This clonotype is a singleton in its sample. The chain employs TRBV20-1 and TRBJ2-7; 9 bases align to TRBD1. Trimming at V came to 3 bases and at J to 5 bases, leaving 8 bases not matched to a gene. Germline CDR1 is DFQATT and CDR2 is SNEGSKA (reference sequence). CDR3 size: 14 residues. In DNA form, the CDR3 reads TGCAGTGCTAGTCGGACAGGGGTGTCCCACGAGCAGTACTTC. It specifies CSASRTGVSHEQYF.

The genes are TRBV18 and TRBJ2-7, with 7 bases aligning to TRBD2. The germline CDR1 and CDR2 sequences are KGHSH and LQKENI. V shed 3 bases and J 6 bases; nucleotides not matched to a gene: 8. The CDR3 has 14 amino acids. This CDR3 reads CASSPDRSGTEQYF. The CDR3 region has the DNA TGTGCCAGCTCACCCGATAGGAGCGGGACCGAGCAGTACTTC.

This clonotype was seen a few times. The chain uses TRBV7-2 and TRBJ2-5, with a weak D call TRBD2 (6 bases). Trimming removed 3 bases from V and 2 bases from J, with 13 bases in between. This CDR3 contains 15 residues. Per germline, CDR1 SGHTA and CDR2 FQGNSA. The chain's CDR3 is CASSFPSGSQETQYF. The DNA of the CDR3 is TGTGCCAGCAGCTTCCCGAGCGGGTCTCAAGAGACCCAGTACTTC.

V gene TRBV7-9 combines with J gene TRBJ2-5; D may match TRBD1 or TRBD2 (6 bases each). Germline loops: CDR1 SEHNR, CDR2 FQNEAQ (reference sequence). V was clipped by 3 bases and J by 4 bases, with 15 bases between them. The CDR3 is made up of 15 amino acids. The CDR3 loop reads CASSFNTGARETQYF. For the CDR3, the DNA is TGTGCCAGCAGCTTTAACACGGGGGCGAGAGAGACCCAGTACTTC.

The rearrangement joins TRBV6-1 to TRBJ2-4, with D tentatively TRBD1 (5 bases). With the DNA end fitting TRBJ2-7 better, the J assignment may be wrong. This CDR3 contains 15 residues. Looked up from germline, CDR1 is MNHNS and CDR2 is SASEGT. This CDR3 is CASSEAGPTYYEQYF. CDR3 coding DNA: TGTGCCAGCAGTGAAGCGGGGCCGACCTACTACGAGCAGTACTTC.

This clonotype has more than one count but fewer than ten. V usage is TRBV5-1 and J usage is TRBJ1-1; D gene ambiguous. CDR1 and CDR2 (germline): SGHRS, YFSETQ. The CDR3 length is 14 residues. Trimming took 1 base from V and 5 from J, leaving 12 bases between them. The CDR3 bases are TGCGCCAGCAGCTTGAGGACGTCGGGGACTGAAGCTTTCTTT. It specifies CASSLRTSGTEAFF.

The chain couples TRBV27 to TRBJ2-5, with 7 bases matching TRBD1. Germline V lookup: CDR1 MNHEY, CDR2 SMNVEV (reference sequence). The ends lost 3 bases at V and 11 bases at J; junction bases unmatched: 18. The CDR3 contains 16 residues. CDR3 region: CASSLKGARLYNEQYF. Here the CDR3 DNA reads TGTGCCAGCAGTTTGAAGGGGGCGCGCCTATACAATGAGCAGTACTTC.

This CDR3 reads CASGPAGERRIQYF. The CDR3 bases are TGTGCCAGCGGCCCGGCGGGGGAAAGACGCATTCAGTACTTC. V and J are TRBV10-3 and TRBJ2-4; TRBD2 matches at 7 bases. The CDR3 has 14 residues. Trimming removed 10 bases from V and 9 bases from J; junction bases left unmatched: 15. Germline values: CDR1 ENHRY, CDR2 SYGVKD.

This clonotype appeared many times. The chain uses TRBV5-1 and TRBJ2-1, with 8 bases lining up with TRBD1. This CDR3 region has 14 residues. Germline-derived CDR1 and CDR2 are SGHRS and YFSETQ. Trimming removed 3 bases from V and 6 bases from J; junction bases left unmatched: 5. The CDR3 DNA reads TGCGCCAGCAGCTCGGACAGGGACTCCAATGAGCAGTTCTTC. Amino acids: CASSSDRDSNEQFF. The variable domain in full, with the rest retrieved from reference TRBV5-1 and TRBJ2-1, is KAGVTQTPRYLIKTRGQQVTLSCSPISGHRSVSWYQQTPGQGLQFLFEYFSETQRNKGNFPGRFSGRQFSNSRSEMNVSTLELGDSALYLCASSSDRDSNEQFFGPGTRLTVL.

The chain recombines TRBV4-1 with TRBJ2-1; D possibly matches TRBD1 or TRBD2 (7 bases each). V was shortened by 0 bases and J by 2 bases, with 14 bases between the two germline ends. The CDR3 runs to 17 residues. Germline CDR1 MGHRA, CDR2 YSYEKL. CDR3 residues: CASSQDRRGGAYNEQFF. The CDR3 region has the DNA TGCGCCAGCAGCCAAGATCGCAGGGGGGGTGCCTACAATGAGCAGTTCTTC.

The rearrangement joins TRBV20-1 to TRBJ2-5; 7 bases line up with TRBD2. V dropped 6 bases and J dropped 5; count of bases not matched to a gene: 21. This CDR3 contains 17 residues. Germline V CDR1 and CDR2: DFQATT, SNEGSKA (reference sequence). This CDR3 reads CSARLASSLNVGETQYF. DNA of the CDR3: TGCAGTGCCCGACTAGCCTCCTCATTAAACGTCGGCGAGACCCAGTACTTC.

Regarding this clonotype: At one end, the junction sequence differs from germline, possibly due to a read error. The chain has TRBV6-1 and TRBJ2-7; 8 bases match TRBD1. CDR1 is MNHNS, CDR2 SASEGT, per germline. The CDR3 covers 14 residues. CDR3 DNA: TGTGCCATCAGTGAAATCGGGACAGGTTACGAGCAGTACTTC. This sequence encodes CAISEIGTGYEQYF.

The J gene is TRBJ2-7, the V gene TRBV7-8; perhaps TRBD2 as D (6 bases). CDR1 is SGHVS, CDR2 FQNEAQ, per germline. CDR3 length: 15 amino acids. Trimming took off 1 base at V and 6 bases at J, with 16 bases between the two ends. CDR3 amino acids: CASSLEVAAPPEQYF. The CDR3 DNA sequence: TGTGCCAGCAGCTTAGAGGTAGCGGCCCCTCCCGAGCAGTACTTC.

The CDR3 reads CASSLVSGGLFEQYF. For the CDR3, the DNA is TGTGCCAGCAGTTTAGTTAGCGGGGGTTTATTTGAGCAGTACTTC. The chain combines TRBV27 with TRBJ2-7; TRBD2 agrees at 9 bases. V trimming: 2 bases; J trimming: 7 bases; junction bases outside the gene matches: 9. CDR3 length equals 15 residues. Germline V lookup: CDR1 MNHEY, CDR2 SMNVEV (reference sequence).

In DNA form, the CDR3 reads TGCGCCAGCAGCGTTTTCGACAGGGGAGAGGAGACCCAGTACTTC. This codes for CASSVFDRGEETQYF. This sequence joins TRBV4-1 and TRBJ2-5; 8 bases are shared with TRBD1. J gave up 5 bases and V 5 bases, and 10 bases lay outside the gene matches. Germline CDR1 is MGHRA and CDR2 is YSYEKL. The CDR3 contains 15 residues.

V and J are TRBV20-1 and TRBJ2-4, with D perhaps TRBD1 or TRBD2 (5 bases each). The DNA end favors TRBJ2-5, so the J call may be wrong. CDR3 length: 13 amino acids. Germline CDR1 DFQATT, CDR2 SNEGSKA (reference sequence). The CDR3 sequence: CSASGTHQETQYF. The DNA of the CDR3 is TGCAGTGCTAGCGGGACGCACCAAGAGACCCAGTACTTC.

This clonotype has just a few counts. The chain combines TRBV24-1 with TRBJ2-5; TRBD1 matches 9 bases. Germline values: CDR1 KGHDR, CDR2 SFDVKD. The ends lost 0 bases at V and 3 bases at J; junction bases unmatched: 1. There are 15 residues in the CDR3. CDR3 nucleotide sequence: TGTGCCACCAGTGATTTGGGGACAGGGAAAGAGACCCAGTACTTC. Its protein product is CATSDLGTGKETQYF.

This clonotype was seen more than once but under ten times. V and J are TRBV6-6 and TRBJ2-3; no clear D. V was pared by 0 bases and J by 3 bases, with 4 bases between. The V gene's germline CDR1 is MNHNY and CDR2 SVGAGI (reference sequence). CDR3 length: 13 amino acids. The chain's CDR3 is CASSYSITDTQYF. The CDR3 coding sequence is TGTGCCAGCAGTTACTCGATTACAGATACGCAGTATTTT.

The genes are TRBV25-1 and TRBJ1-2; D is perhaps TRBD1 (5 bases). CDR1 and CDR2 from the germline V gene are MGHDK and SYGVNS. Trimming cost V 6 bases and J 4 bases, with 18 bases left between them. The CDR3 extends over 15 amino acids. CDR3 DNA sequence: TGTGCCAGCAGGGATGGGATGGGGGGAGGCTATGGCTACACCTTC. Encoded protein: CASRDGMGGGYGYTF.

This clonotype was recorded a few times. CDR3 nucleotide sequence: TGTGCCAGCACCGCAAGAGGTGAGGAGACCCAGTACTTC. It yields the protein CASTARGEETQYF. The chain is built from TRBV13 and TRBJ2-5; unclear D gene. Per germline, CDR1 PRHDT and CDR2 FYEKMQ (reference sequence). Trimming removed 7 bases from V and 5 bases from J, with 14 bases in between. This CDR3 comprises 13 residues.

The chain joins TRBV2 to TRBJ2-2; D remains ambiguous. V lost 7 bases and J lost 1, with 7 bases in between. Germline V gene lookup returns CDR1 SNHLY and CDR2 FYNNEI. The CDR3 runs to 13 residues. The CDR3 DNA reads as TGTGCCAGCACAAGGGTGAACACCGGGGAGCTGTTTTTT. It is translated as CASTRVNTGELFF.